Listed here is a single TCR beta chain. Recovery meant two consecutive negative NP/OP PCR tests, professional clearance, or resolved symptoms. Trimming removed 3 bases from V and 10 bases from J; junction bases left unmatched: 12. The CDR3 consists of 16 residues. CDR1 and CDR2 from the germline V gene are KGHSH and LQKENI. These data belong to a study of blood T cell repertoires in COVID-19. As processed by the authors: Amplification of reference gene primers was used by the study to estimate nucleated cell counts. Assay used: immunoSEQ multiplex PCR; TCRdb lists only in-frame clones, some missing. V and J calls and clone size are copied from that table; D and trimming were computed from the DNA. This sample yields roughly 360,000 clones, of which approximately 89% are seen a single time; around 1.3% belongs to the top ten.

This sequence originates from a man aged 25 to 45 who had recovered from COVID-19. What was sequenced was PBMCs or T cells enriched from blood (not recorded which). The J gene is TRBJ1-6, the V gene TRBV18; 7 nucleotides line up with TRBD1. This CDR3 reads CASSPFSGQADSPLHF. The CDR3 DNA reads TGTGCCAGCTCACCCTTTTCAGGACAGGCGGACTCACCCCTCCACTTT.